Reported below is one T cell receptor (beta chain). The source of the sample is a study of the immune and genomic landscape of osteosarcoma. Primary, local recurrence and metastasis osteosarcoma tumors were taken after treatment from poor-prognosis patients. Clones were read by immunoSEQ multiplex PCR, and TCRdb kept only the in-frame ones, dropping some. This table has around 4,600 clones, approximately 71% appearing once. The TCR sequence derives from a human donor with osteosarcoma. Sample: osteosarcoma tumor tissue from the femur.

This chain's CDR3 is CASSPEGFSGKRYEQYF. The CDR3, as DNA: TGTGCCAGCAGCCCCGAAGGATTTAGCGGGAAAAGATACGAGCAGTACTTC. The chain uses TRBV14 and TRBJ2-7; 8 bases map to TRBD2. The CDR3 is made up of 17 amino acids. V shed 4 bases and J 4 bases; nucleotides not matched to a gene: 15. The germline V gene has CDR1 SGHDN and CDR2 FVKESK.